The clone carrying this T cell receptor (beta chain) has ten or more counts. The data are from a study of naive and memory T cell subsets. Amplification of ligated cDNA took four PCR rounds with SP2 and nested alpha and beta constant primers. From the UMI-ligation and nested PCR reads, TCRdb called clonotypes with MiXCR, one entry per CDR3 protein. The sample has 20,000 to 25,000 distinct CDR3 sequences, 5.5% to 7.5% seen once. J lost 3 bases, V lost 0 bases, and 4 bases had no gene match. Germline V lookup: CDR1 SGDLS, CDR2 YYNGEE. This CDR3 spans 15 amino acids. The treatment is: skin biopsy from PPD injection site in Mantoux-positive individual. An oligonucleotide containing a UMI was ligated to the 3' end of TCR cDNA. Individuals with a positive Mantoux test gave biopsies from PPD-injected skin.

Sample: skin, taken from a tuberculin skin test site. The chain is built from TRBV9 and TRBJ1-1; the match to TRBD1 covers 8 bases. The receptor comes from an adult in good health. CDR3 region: CASSVGQGSYTEAFF. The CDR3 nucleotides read TGTGCCAGCAGCGTAGGACAGGGGAGCTACACTGAAGCTTTCTTT. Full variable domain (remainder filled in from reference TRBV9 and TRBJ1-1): DSGVTQTPKHLITATGQRVTLRCSPRSGDLSVYWYQQSLDQGLQFLIQYYNGEERAKGNILERFSAQQFPDLHSELNLSSLELGDSALYFCASSVGQGSYTEAFFGQGTRLTVV.